These 7 T cell receptor beta chains were all obtained from the same sample, sequenced in a study of blood T cell repertoires in COVID-19. Profiled with immunoSEQ multiplex PCR; TCRdb holds only in-frame clones, not every one. This table has around 16,000 clones, 87% appearing once. The source material was peripheral blood. The receptors come from a human donor in a cohort sampled during active COVID-19.

This chain joins TRBV10-1 and TRBJ1-1, with D perhaps TRBD1 (5 bases). The CDR3 contains 15 residues. Trimming left V 1 base short and J 4 bases short, with 13 bases between. Germline assignment: CDR1 WNHNN and CDR2 SYGVQD (reference sequence). CDR3 in amino acids: CASSEFQGVGTEAFF. The CDR3 bases are TGCGCCAGCAGTGAGTTTCAGGGTGTCGGCACTGAAGCTTTCTTT.

This clone came up once. This chain connects TRBV2 to TRBJ1-4, with D unresolved. Trimming stripped 6 bases from V and 8 bases from J, with 7 bases between. CDR1 and CDR2 (germline): SNHLY, FYNNEI. The CDR3 contains 11 residues. The CDR3 nucleotides read TGTGCCAGCAGGCTAGTAGAAAAACTGTTTTTT. Residues: CASRLVEKLFF.

The rearrangement uses TRBV1 and TRBJ2-1; the table's D call of TRBD2 was not tested on the DNA. TRBV1 is labeled a pseudogene. The length of the CDR3 is 18 residues. This CDR3 is CTSSQDGASGGAGNEQFF. The DNA for the CDR3 is TGCACCAGCAGCCAAGATGGCGCTAGCGGGGGGGCCGGTAATGAGCAGTTCTTC.

The V gene is TRBV7-8, the J gene TRBJ1-2, with D possibly TRBD1 on 6 matching bases. Germline assignment: CDR1 SGHVS and CDR2 FQNEAQ. This CDR3 comprises 13 residues. V was clipped by 5 bases and J by 10 bases, with 17 bases between them. CDR3: CASSRRDNLSYTF. The CDR3 DNA sequence: TGTGCCAGCAGCCGCCGGGACAATCTATCCTACACCTTC.

V and J are TRBV10-2 and TRBJ2-1; TRBD1 aligns across 10 bases. CDR1 is WSHSY, CDR2 SAAADI, per germline. The CDR3 consists of 17 residues. V was pared by 6 bases and J by 0 bases, with 8 bases of the junction left unmatched. DNA for the CDR3: TGCGCCAGCAGAGATGACAGGGGGCTTAGCTCCTACAATGAGCAGTTCTTC. Encoded protein: CASRDDRGLSSYNEQFF.

In its sample, this clone was seen a few times. The chain employs TRBV4-2 and TRBJ2-7, with 8 bases that match TRBD1. Trimming removed 0 bases from V and 1 base from J; junction bases left unmatched: 5. Looked up from germline, CDR1 is LGHNA and CDR2 is YNFKEQ. There are 16 residues in the CDR3. For the CDR3, the DNA is TGTGCCAGCAGCCAAGAAGCAGGGGGCTATTCCTACGAGCAGTACTTC. Residues: CASSQEAGGYSYEQYF.

The chain links TRBV7-7 to TRBJ2-2; 8 bases fit TRBD1. V lost 5 bases to trimming and J lost 0 bases; unmatched junction nucleotides: 2. The V gene's germline CDR1 is SSHAT and CDR2 FNYEAQ (reference sequence). The CDR3 runs 15 residues. The CDR3, as DNA: TGTGCCAGCAGCCCGGGACAGGCGAACACCGGGGAGCTGTTTTTT. As protein: CASSPGQANTGELFF.